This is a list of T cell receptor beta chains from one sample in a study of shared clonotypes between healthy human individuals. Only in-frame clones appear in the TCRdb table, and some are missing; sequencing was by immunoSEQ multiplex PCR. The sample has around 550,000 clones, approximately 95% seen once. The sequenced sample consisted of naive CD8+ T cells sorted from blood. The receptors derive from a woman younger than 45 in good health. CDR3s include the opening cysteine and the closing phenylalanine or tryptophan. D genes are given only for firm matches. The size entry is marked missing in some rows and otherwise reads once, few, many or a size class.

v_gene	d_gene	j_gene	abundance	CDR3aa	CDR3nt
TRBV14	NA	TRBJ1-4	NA	CASSQNREDRWEKLFF	TGTGCCAGCAGCCAAAACCGGGAAGACCGCTGGGAAAAACTGTTTTTT
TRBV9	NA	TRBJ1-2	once	CASSAGSDSNYGYTF	TGTGCCAGCAGCGCGGGATCTGACTCTAACTATGGCTACACCTTC
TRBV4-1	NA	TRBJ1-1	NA	CASSQVGNEAFF	TGCGCCAGCAGCCAAGTGGGGAATGAAGCTTTCTTT
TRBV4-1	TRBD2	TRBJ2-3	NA	CASSVKSASGGTDTQYF	TGCGCCAGCAGCGTGAAAAGCGCTAGCGGGGGCACAGATACGCAGTATTTT
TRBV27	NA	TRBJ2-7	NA	CASSWGNEQYF	TGTGCCAGCAGTTGGGGCAACGAGCAGTACTTC
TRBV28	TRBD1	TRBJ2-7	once	CASSFRDRGSLYEQYF	TGTGCCAGCAGTTTCCGGGACAGGGGTTCTTTGTACGAGCAGTACTTC
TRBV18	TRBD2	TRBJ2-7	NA	CASSPSSIAGSSYEQYF	TGTGCCAGCTCACCATCTTCCATAGCGGGGAGCTCCTACGAGCAGTACTTC
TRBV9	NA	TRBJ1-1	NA	CASSEGWGTEAFF	TGTGCCAGCAGCGAGGGGTGGGGCACTGAAGCTTTCTTT
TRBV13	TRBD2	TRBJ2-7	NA	CASSLSSGRTYEQYF	TGTGCCAGCAGCTTATCTAGCGGGAGAACCTACGAGCAGTACTTC
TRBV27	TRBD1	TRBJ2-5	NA	CASRTTRGQGIQETQYF	TGTGCCAGCAGAACCACTAGGGGACAGGGGATCCAAGAGACCCAGTACTTC
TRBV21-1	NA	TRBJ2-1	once	CASSKVARELHNEQFF	TGTGCCAGCAGCAAAGTGGCGCGGGAGCTCCACAATGAGCAGTTCTTC
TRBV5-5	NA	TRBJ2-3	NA	CASSLVTVSTDTQYF	TGTGCCAGCAGCTTAGTGACAGTGAGCACAGATACGCAGTATTTT
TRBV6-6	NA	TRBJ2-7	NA	CASSYESYEQYF	TGTGCCAGCAGTTACGAGAGTTACGAGCAGTACTTC
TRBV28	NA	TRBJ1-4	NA	CASSGAWGEKLFF	TGTGCCAGCAGTGGAGCATGGGGGGAAAAACTGTTTTTT
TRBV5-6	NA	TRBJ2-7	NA	CASSFWRGRYEQYF	TGTGCCAGCAGCTTTTGGCGGGGACGATACGAGCAGTACTTC
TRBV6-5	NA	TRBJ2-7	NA	CASSYSSGNEQYF	TGTGCCAGCAGTTACTCATCCGGGAACGAGCAGTACTTC
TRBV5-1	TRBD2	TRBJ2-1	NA	CASSLASGEQFF	TGCGCCAGCAGCTTGGCTAGCGGCGAGCAGTTCTTC
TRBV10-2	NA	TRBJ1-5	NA	CASSETPYQPQHF	TGCGCCAGCAGTGAGACACCGTATCAGCCCCAGCATTTT
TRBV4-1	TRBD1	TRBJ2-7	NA	CASSHDILGQNYEQYF	TGCGCCAGCAGCCACGACATACTGGGACAGAACTACGAGCAGTACTTC
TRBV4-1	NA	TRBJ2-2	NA	CASSRIDTGELFF	TGCGCCAGCAGCCGCATCGACACCGGGGAGCTGTTTTTT
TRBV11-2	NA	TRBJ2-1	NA	CASSLIYNEQFF	TGTGCCAGCAGCTTAATCTACAATGAGCAGTTCTTC
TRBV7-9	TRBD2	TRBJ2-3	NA	CASSFWAGGVNTDTQYF	TGTGCCAGCAGCTTCTGGGCGGGAGGAGTGAACACAGATACGCAGTATTTT
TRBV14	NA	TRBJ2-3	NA	CASSLQGTSTDTQYF	TGTGCCAGCAGCCTCCAGGGGACTAGCACAGATACGCAGTATTTT
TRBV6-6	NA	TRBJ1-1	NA	CASSRGKFTEAFF	TGTGCCAGCTCCAGGGGAAAGTTCACTGAAGCTTTCTTT
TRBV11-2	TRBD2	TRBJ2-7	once	CASSSSSAGGDNEQYF	TGTGCCAGCAGCTCTTCATCAGCGGGAGGGGACAACGAGCAGTACTTC
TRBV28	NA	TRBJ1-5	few	CASTVGGNQPQHF	TGTGCCAGCACAGTGGGAGGGAATCAGCCCCAGCATTTT
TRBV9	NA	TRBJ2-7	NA	CASSYRDHPSYEQYF	TGTGCCAGCAGCTACCGGGACCACCCCTCCTACGAGCAGTACTTC
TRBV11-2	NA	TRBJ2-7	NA	CASSLGDLSYEQYF	TGTGCCAGCAGCTTAGGGGACCTCTCCTACGAGCAGTACTTC
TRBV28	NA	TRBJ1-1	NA	CASSLRGSPEAFF	TGTGCCAGCAGTTTAAGGGGGTCCCCTGAAGCTTTCTTT
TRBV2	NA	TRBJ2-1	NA	CASRDTSSLSYNEQFF	TGTGCCAGCAGAGACACTAGCTCCCTCTCCTACAATGAGCAGTTCTTC
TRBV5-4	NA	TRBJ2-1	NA	CASSLPGNNEQFF	TGTGCCAGCAGCTTGCCAGGGAACAATGAGCAGTTCTTC
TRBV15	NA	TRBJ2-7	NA	CATSSSGYEQYF	TGTGCCACCAGCAGTTCAGGGTACGAGCAGTACTTC
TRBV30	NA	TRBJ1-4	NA	CAWSVREGSLFF	TGTGCCTGGAGTGTTCGGGAAGGGTCACTGTTTTTT
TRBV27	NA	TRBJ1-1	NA	CASSLGQLMNTEAFF	TGTGCCAGCAGTCTAGGACAGCTGATGAACACTGAAGCTTTCTTT
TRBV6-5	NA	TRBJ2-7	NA	CASSYGSQNYEQYF	TGTGCCAGCAGTTACGGCAGTCAAAACTACGAGCAGTACTTC
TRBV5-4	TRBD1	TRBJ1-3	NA	CASSGDRGRNTIYF	TGTGCCAGCAGCGGGGACAGGGGGCGAAACACCATATATTTT
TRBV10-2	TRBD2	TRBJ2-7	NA	CASSESLAGVLYEQYF	TGCGCCAGCAGTGAGTCATTAGCGGGAGTTCTATACGAGCAGTACTTC
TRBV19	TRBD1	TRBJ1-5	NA	CASSTDREGNQPQHF	TGTGCCAGTAGTACTGACAGGGAGGGCAATCAGCCCCAGCATTTT
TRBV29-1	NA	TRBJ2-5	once	CSWREAHQETQYF	TGCAGCTGGAGGGAGGCCCACCAAGAGACCCAGTACTTC
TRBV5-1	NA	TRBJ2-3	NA	CASSPGTGGSTDTQYF	TGCGCCAGCAGCCCCGGGACAGGCGGGAGTACAGATACGCAGTATTTT
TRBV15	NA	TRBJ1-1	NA	CATSSPRDTEAFF	TGTGCCACCAGCTCCCCCCGGGATACTGAAGCTTTCTTT
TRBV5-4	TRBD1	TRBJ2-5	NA	CASSPDRGNSKETQYF	TGTGCCAGCAGCCCGGACAGGGGCAACTCCAAGGAGACCCAGTACTTC
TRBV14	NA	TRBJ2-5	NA	CASSQDRLRGTQYF	TGTGCCAGCAGCCAAGATCGGTTGAGAGGGACCCAGTACTTC
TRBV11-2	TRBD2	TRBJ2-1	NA	CASSLYLQREGHDEQFF	TGTGCCAGCAGCCTCTACCTCCAGCGGGAGGGCCACGATGAGCAGTTCTTC
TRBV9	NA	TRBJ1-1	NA	CASSVRGDGTEAFF	TGTGCCAGCAGCGTAAGGGGAGATGGAACTGAAGCTTTCTTT
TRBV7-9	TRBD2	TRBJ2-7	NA	CASSSPSLLAGAIYEQYF	TGTGCCAGCAGCTCCCCCTCGCTTCTAGCGGGAGCGATCTACGAGCAGTACTTC
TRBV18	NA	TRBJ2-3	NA	CASSDGQPHKSDTQYF	TGTGCCAGCTCAGATGGACAGCCACACAAGTCAGATACGCAGTATTTT
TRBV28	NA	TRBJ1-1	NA	CASITGMNTEAFF	TGTGCCAGCATCACAGGTATGAACACTGAAGCTTTCTTT
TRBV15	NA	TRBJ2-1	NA	CATSRAGSYNEQFF	TGTGCCACCAGCCGGGCTGGCTCCTACAATGAGCAGTTCTTC
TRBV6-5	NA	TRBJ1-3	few	CASSQLPSGNTIYF	TGTGCCAGCAGTCAACTCCCCTCTGGAAACACCATATATTTT